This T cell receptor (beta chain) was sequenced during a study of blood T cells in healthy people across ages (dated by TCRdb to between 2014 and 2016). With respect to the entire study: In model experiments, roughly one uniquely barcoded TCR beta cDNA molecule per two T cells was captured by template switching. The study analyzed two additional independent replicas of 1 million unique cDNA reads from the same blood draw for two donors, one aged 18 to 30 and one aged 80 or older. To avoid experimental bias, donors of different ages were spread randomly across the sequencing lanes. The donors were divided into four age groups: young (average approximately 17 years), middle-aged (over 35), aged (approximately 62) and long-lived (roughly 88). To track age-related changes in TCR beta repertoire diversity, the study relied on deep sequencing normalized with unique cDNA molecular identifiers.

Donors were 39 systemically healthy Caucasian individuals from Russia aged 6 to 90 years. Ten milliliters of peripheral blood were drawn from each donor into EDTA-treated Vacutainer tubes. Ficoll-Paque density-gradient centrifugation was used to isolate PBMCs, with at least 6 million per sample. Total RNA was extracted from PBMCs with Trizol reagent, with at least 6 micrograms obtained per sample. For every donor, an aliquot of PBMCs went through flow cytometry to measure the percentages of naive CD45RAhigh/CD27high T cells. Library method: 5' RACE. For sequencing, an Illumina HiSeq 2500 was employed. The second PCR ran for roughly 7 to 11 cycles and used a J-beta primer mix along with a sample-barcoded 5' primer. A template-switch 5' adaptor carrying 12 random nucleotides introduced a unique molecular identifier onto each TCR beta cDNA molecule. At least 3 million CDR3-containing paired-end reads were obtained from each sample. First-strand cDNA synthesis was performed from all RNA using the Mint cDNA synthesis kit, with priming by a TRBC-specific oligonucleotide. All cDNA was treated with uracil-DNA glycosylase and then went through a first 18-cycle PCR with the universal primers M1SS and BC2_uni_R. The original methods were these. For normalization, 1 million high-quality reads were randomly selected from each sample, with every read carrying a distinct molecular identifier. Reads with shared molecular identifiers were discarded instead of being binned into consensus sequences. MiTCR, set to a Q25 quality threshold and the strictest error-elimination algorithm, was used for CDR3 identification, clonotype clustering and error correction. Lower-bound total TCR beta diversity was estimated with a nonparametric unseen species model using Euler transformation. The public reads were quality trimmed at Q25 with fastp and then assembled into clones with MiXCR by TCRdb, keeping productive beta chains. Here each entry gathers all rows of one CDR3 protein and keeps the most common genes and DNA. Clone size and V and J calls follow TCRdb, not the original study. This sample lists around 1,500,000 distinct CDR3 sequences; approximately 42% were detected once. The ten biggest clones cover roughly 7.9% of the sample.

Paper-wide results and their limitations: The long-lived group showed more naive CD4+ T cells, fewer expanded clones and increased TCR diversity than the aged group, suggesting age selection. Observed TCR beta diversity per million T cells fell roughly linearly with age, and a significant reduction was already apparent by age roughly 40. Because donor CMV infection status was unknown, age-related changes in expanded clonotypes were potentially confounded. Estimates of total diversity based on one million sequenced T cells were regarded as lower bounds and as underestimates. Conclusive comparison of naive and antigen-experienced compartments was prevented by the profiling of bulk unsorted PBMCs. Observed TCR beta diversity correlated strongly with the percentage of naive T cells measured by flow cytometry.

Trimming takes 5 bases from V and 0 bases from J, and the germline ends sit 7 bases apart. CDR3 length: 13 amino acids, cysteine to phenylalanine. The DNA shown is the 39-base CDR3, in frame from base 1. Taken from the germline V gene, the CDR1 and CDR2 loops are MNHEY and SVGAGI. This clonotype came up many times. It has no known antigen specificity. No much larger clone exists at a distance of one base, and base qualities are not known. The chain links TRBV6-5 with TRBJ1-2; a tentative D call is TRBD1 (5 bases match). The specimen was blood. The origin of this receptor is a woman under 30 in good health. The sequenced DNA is TGTGCCAGCAGTGGGGGGTCTAACTATGGCTACACCTTC. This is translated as CASSGGSNYGYTF.